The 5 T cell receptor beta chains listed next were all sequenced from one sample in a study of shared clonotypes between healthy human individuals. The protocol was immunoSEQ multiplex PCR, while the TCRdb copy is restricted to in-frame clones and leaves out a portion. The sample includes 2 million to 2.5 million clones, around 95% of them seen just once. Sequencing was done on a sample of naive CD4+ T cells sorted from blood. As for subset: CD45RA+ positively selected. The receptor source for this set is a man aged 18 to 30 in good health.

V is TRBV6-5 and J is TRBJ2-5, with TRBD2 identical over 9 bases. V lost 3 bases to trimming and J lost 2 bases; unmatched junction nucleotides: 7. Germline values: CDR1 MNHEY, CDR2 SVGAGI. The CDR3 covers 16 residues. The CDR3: CASSYWRLAGQETQYF. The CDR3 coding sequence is TGTGCCAGCAGTTATTGGAGGCTAGCGGGACAAGAGACCCAGTACTTC.

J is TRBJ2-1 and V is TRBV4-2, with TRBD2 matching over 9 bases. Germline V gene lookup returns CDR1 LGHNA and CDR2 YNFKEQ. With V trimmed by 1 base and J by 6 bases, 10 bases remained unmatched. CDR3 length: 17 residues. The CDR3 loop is CASSQGSTGTSLNEQFF. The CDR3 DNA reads TGTGCCAGCAGCCAAGGGTCTACCGGGACTAGCCTCAATGAGCAGTTCTTC.

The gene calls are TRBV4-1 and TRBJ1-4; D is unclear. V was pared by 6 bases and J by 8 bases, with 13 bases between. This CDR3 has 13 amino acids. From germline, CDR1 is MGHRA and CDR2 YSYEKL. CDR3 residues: CASSRGQDEKLFF. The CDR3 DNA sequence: TGCGCCAGCAGTAGAGGGCAGGACGAAAAACTGTTTTTT.

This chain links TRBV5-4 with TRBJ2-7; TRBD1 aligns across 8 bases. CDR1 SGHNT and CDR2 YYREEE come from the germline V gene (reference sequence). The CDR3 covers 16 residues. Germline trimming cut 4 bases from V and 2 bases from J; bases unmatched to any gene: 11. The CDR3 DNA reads TGTGCCAGCAGCGAGGGGCTAGGACAGGGCACCTACGAGCAGTACTTC. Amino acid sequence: CASSEGLGQGTYEQYF.

The CDR3 loop is CASSLGPGTGGARDTQYF. CDR3 in DNA: TGCGCCAGCAGCTTGGGACCCGGGACAGGGGGCGCAAGGGATACGCAGTATTTT. The rearrangement links TRBV5-1 to TRBJ2-3; TRBD1 matches 12 bases. In germline, CDR1 is SGHRS, CDR2 YFSETQ. This CDR3 comprises 18 residues. V lost 0 bases and J lost 6; bases outside the gene matches: 11.